This T cell receptor beta chain was recorded in a study of T cell changes during pregnancy in multiple sclerosis. V lost 0 bases, J lost 9 bases, and 13 bases stayed unmatched. Per the germline V gene, CDR1 is SGHTA and CDR2 is FQGNSA. This CDR3 comprises 17 residues. Assay: immunoSEQ multiplex PCR; the TCRdb copy retains only in-frame clones and omits some. Of fewer than 55,000 clones in the sample, around 90% were seen once. The chain joins TRBV7-2 to TRBJ1-1, with 10 bases matching TRBD1. The clonotype was recovered from a female donor with multiple sclerosis, enrolled in a pregnancy study. The sample was peripheral blood, taken in the first trimester of pregnancy. DNA of the CDR3: TGTGCCAGCAGCTTAGCTACTACCCTTCCGGGACAGGGGAAAGCTTTCTTT. Protein sequence: CASSLATTLPGQGKAFF.